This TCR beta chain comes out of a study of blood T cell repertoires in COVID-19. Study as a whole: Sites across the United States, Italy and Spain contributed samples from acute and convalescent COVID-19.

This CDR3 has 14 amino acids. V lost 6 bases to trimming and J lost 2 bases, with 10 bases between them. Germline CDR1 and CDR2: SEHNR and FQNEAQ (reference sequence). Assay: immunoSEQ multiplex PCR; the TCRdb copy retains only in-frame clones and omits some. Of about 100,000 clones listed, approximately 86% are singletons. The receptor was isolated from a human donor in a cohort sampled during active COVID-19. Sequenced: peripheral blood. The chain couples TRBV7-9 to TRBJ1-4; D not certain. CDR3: CASRNSGTNEKLFF. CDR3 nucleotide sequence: TGTGCCAGCAGAAACAGCGGGACTAATGAAAAACTGTTTTTT.